This paragraph reports one T cell receptor (beta chain). This clone was seen once. What this receptor recognizes is not known. No much larger clone is present one base from it, and per-base qualities are unavailable. This sample is drawn from a study of T cell changes during pregnancy in multiple sclerosis (dated by TCRdb to about 2019). Background for the entire study: Changes in the T cell repertoire over the course of pregnancy were examined in this study in women with multiple sclerosis.

V loses 7 bases at its end and J loses 6 bases; junction bases beyond the gene matches: 8. Including cysteine and phenylalanine, the CDR3 has 14 amino acids. Just the 42-base CDR3 DNA is kept, in frame starting at base 1. CDR1 and CDR2 (SQVTM, ANQGSEA) derive from the germline V gene. Libraries were prepared through the immunoSEQ multiplex PCR assay. TCRdb mirrors the immuneACCESS table, restricted to in-frame sequences. Some clones are absent from its copies; in checked studies, under half trace to an unresolved V gene, and the reason for the others is unknown. In this sample the table shows over 70,000 clones, roughly 94% of which occur a single time. Roughly 0.81% of the sample is held by the ten biggest clonotypes.

The sequence was obtained from a female donor with multiple sclerosis, enrolled in a pregnancy study. Source: peripheral blood, taken in the third trimester of pregnancy. This receptor chain uses TRBV29-1 and TRBJ2-1; 11 middle bases align to TRBD2. The encoded CDR3 is CSASLAGAGNEQFF. At the DNA level, the sequence is TGCAGCGCCTCACTAGCGGGAGCGGGCAATGAGCAGTTCTTC.